This T cell receptor beta chain originates from a study of cytomegalovirus exposure and HLA in healthy donors. Looking at the study overall: Earlier work reported some 110 million unique TCR beta sequences from 180 million or so T cells.

Sampled while nominally healthy, donors likely had unrecorded immune exposures. Unmatched junction bases numbered 9, after V lost 3 bases and J lost 1 base. Germline V gives CDR1 LGHNA, CDR2 YNFKEQ. There are 17 residues in the CDR3. In the case of this clone: The antigen is undetermined.

It was with 60 Vbeta and 13 Jbeta primers that the PCR ran. Using immunoSEQ multiplex PCR, the repertoire was profiled, and TCRdb retains in-frame clones only, with some absent. This sample's clone table lists under 90,000 clones. The study's findings and limits: Of the V segments, some could not be distinguished, including TRBV6-2 and TRBV6-3, and were excluded.

Sequencing input: PBMCs. This receptor was obtained from a man between 45 and 60 years old in good health and CMV-seropositive. V and J are TRBV4-2 and TRBJ2-1, with 7 nucleotides matching TRBD2. DNA of the CDR3: TGTGCCAGCAGCCAGACCGCCAGGCGGGGGTCCTACAATGAGCAGTTCTTC. Translating gives CASSQTARRGSYNEQFF.